The clone carrying this TCR beta chain was counted at least ten times. Produced via immunoSEQ multiplex PCR; TCRdb's table is partial and in-frame only. The sample has approximately 210,000 clones, roughly 86% seen once. The germline gives CDR1 KGHSY, CDR2 FQNENV. The V and J ends lost 0 bases and 6 bases, in that order; junction bases with no gene match: 6. This CDR3 is 16 amino acids long. The record originates from a study of blood T cell repertoires in COVID-19. The sample comprised peripheral blood. The TCR comes from a woman between 50 and 59 years old with active or convalescent COVID-19. The genes are TRBV16 and TRBJ1-2; 11 positions agree with TRBD1. The CDR3 DNA follows: TGTGCCAGCAGCCAATCGCCCGGGACAGGGGGTCATGGCTACACCTTC. It yields the protein CASSQSPGTGGHGYTF. The full variable domain, rest sourced from reference TRBV16 and TRBJ1-2, is GEEVAQTPKHLVRGEGQKAKLYCAPIKGHSYVFWYQQVLKNEFKFLISFQNENVFDETGMPKERFSAKCLPNSPCSLEIQATKLEDSAVYFCASSQSPGTGGHGYTFGSGTRLTVV.